This T cell receptor beta chain stems from a study of T cells in Graves' hyperthyroidism and ophthalmopathy. This clonotype has a count of ten or more. Its matching antigen is unknown. Overall study findings and caveats: Using 13 V-J features, a model discriminated ophthalmopathy from stable hyperthyroidism. Most thyroid clonotypes that were expanded above 0.001 also turned up in blood.

Researchers took RNA transcripts and amplified the TCR beta CDR3 regions from them. A first-round RT-PCR of the TCR CDR3 used the HTBI primer set. TCRdb fed the multiplex PCR reads into MiXCR, producing one record per CDR3 protein. The sample lists fewer than 450,000 distinct CDR3 sequences; about 15% were seen once. Predating any ophthalmopathy symptoms, the blood sample was taken at first hyperthyroidism diagnosis. The sequenced sample consisted of blood. The source is a woman in her 30s with Graves' hyperthyroidism that later progressed to Graves' ophthalmopathy.

DNA for the CDR3: TGTGCCAGCAGCCCGCCAGGGGTTTATCAGCCCCAGCATTTT. Residues: CASSPPGVYQPQHF. The rearrangement uses TRBV9 and TRBJ1-5; TRBD1 might be the D (6 bases). CDR1 and CDR2 from the germline V gene are SGDLS and YYNGEE. CDR3 length: 14 amino acids. Trimming shortened V by 4 bases and J by 5 bases, and 13 bases separated the two germline ends.